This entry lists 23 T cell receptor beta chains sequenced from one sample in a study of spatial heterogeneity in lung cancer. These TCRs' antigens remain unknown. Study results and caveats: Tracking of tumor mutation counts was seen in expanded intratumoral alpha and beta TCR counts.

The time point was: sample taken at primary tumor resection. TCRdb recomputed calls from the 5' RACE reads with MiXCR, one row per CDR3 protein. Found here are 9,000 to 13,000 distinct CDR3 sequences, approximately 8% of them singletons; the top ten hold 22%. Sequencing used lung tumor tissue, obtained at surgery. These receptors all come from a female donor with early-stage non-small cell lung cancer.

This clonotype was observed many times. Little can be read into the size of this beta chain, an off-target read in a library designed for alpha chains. This chain's CDR3 is CASSSPTGGKEKLFF. CDR3 coding DNA: TGTGCCAGCAGCTCACCGACAGGGGGAAAGGAAAAACTGTTTTTT. The genes are TRBV3-1 and TRBJ1-4, with TRBD1 matching over 9 bases. This CDR3 region has 15 residues. V lost 5 bases, J lost 8 bases, and 9 bases stayed unmatched. CDR1 is LGHDT, CDR2 YNNKEL, per germline (reference sequence).

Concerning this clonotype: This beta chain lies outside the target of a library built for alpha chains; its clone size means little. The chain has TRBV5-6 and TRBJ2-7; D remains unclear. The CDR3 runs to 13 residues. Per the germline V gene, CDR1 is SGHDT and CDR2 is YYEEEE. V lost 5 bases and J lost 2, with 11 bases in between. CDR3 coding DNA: TGTGCCAGCAGTTCCGGGCCTCCCTACGAGCAGTACTTC. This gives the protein CASSSGPPYEQYF. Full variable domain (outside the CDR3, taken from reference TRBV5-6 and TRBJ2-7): DAGVTQSPTHLIKTRGQQVTLRCSPKSGHDTVSWYQQALGQGPQFIFQYYEEEERQRGNFPDRFSGHQFPNYSSELNVNALLLGDSALYLCASSSGPPYEQYFGPGTRLTVT.

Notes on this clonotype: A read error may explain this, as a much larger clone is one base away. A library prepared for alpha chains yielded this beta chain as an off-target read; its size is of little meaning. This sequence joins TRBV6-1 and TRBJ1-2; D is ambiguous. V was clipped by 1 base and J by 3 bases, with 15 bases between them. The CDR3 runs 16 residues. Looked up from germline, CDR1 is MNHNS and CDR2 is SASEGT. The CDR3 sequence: CASSEDGSPGHYGYTF. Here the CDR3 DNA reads TGTGCCAGCAGTGAAGACGGCAGCCCCGGTCACTATGGCTACACCTTC.

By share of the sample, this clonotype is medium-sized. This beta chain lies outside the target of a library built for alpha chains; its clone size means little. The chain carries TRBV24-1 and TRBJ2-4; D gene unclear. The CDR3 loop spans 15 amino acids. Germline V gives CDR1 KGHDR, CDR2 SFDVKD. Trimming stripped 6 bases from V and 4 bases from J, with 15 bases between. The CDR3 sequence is CATSSSTEDKNIQYF. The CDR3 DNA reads TGTGCCACCAGTTCCTCTACCGAGGATAAAAACATTCAGTACTTC.

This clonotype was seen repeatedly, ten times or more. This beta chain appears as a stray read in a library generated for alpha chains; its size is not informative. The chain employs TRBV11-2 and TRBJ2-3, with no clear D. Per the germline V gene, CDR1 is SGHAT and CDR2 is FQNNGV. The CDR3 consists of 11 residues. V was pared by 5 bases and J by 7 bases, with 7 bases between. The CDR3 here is CASSNTNTQYF. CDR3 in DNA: TGTGCCAGCAGCAATACGAATACGCAGTATTTT.

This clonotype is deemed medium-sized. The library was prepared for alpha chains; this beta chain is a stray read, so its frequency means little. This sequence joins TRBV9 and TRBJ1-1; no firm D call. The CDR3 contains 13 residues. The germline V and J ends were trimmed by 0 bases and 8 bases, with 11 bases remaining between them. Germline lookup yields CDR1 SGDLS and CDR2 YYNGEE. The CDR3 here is CASSVEMWGEAFF. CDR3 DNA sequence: TGTGCCAGCAGCGTAGAAATGTGGGGAGAAGCTTTCTTT. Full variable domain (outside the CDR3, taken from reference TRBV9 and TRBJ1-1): DSGVTQTPKHLITATGQRVTLRCSPRSGDLSVYWYQQSLDQGLQFLIQYYNGEERAKGNILERFSAQQFPDLHSELNLSSLELGDSALYFCASSVEMWGEAFFGQGTRLTVV.

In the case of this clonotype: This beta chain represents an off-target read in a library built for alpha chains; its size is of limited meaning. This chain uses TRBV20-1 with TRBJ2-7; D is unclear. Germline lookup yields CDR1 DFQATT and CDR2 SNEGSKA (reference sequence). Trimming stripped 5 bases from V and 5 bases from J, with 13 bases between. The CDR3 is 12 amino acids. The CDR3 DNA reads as TGCAGTGCTTATACTGGGGTCGACGAGCAGTACTTC. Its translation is CSAYTGVDEQYF.

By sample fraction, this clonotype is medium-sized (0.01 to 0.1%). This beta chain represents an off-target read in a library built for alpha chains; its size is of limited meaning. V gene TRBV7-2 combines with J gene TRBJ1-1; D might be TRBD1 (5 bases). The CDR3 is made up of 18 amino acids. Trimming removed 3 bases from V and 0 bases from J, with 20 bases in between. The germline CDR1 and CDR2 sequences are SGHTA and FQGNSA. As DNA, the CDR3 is TGTGCCAGCAGCTTCAAACGGGGAGGGACCACCATGAACACTGAAGCTTTCTTT. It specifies CASSFKRGGTTMNTEAFF.

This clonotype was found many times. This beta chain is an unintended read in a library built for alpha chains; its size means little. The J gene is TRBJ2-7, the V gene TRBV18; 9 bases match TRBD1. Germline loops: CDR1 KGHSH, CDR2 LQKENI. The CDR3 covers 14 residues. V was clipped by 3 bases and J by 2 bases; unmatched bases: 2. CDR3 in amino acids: CASSPGQGPYEQYF. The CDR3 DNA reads TGTGCCAGCTCACCCGGACAGGGGCCCTACGAGCAGTACTTC.

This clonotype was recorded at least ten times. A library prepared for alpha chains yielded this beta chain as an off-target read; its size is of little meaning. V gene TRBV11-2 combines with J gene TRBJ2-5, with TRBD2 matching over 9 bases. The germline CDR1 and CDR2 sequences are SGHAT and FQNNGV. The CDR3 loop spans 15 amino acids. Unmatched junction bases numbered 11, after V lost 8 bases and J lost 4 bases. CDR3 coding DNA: TGTGCCAGCGGTCGGCGGGGGGGCGCCCCAGAGACCCAGTACTTC. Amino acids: CASGRRGGAPETQYF.

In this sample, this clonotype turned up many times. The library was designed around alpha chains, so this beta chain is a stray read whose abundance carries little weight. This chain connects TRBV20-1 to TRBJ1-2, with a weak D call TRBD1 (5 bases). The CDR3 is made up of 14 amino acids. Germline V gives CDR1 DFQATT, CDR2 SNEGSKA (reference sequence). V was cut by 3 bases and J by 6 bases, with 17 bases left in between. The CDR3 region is CSASPGAMNNGYTF. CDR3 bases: TGCAGTGCTAGCCCCGGGGCAATGAATAATGGCTACACCTTC.

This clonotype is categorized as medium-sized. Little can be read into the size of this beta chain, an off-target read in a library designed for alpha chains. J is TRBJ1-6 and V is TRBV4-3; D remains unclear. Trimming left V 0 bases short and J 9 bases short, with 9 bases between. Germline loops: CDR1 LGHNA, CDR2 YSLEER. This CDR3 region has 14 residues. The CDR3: CASSQEVATSPLHF. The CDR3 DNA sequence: TGCGCCAGCAGCCAAGAGGTAGCGACTTCACCCCTCCACTTT.

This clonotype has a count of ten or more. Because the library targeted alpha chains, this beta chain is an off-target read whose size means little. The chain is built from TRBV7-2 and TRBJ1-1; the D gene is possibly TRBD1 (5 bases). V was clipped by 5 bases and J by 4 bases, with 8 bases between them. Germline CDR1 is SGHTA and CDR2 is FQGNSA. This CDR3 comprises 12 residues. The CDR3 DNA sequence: TGTGCCAGCAGCCAGGGTGGCACTGAAGCTTTCTTT. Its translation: CASSQGGTEAFF.

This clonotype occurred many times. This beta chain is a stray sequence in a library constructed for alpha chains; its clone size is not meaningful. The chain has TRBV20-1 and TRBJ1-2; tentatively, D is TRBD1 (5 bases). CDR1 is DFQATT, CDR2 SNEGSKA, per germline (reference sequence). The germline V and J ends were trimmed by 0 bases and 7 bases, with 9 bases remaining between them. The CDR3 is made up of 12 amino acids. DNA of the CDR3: TGCAGTGCTAGAGAGGTCGGGGGTGGCTACACCTTC. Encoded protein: CSAREVGGGYTF.

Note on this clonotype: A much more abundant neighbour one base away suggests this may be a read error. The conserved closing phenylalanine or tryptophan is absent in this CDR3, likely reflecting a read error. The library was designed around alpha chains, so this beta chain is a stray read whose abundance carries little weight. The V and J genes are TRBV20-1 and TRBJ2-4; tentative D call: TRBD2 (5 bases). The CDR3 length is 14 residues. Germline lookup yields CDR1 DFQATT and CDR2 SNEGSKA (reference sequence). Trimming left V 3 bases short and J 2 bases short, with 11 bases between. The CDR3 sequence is CSASVPGSKNIQYL. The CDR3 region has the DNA TGCAGTGCTAGTGTGCCGGGATCCAAAAACATTCAGTACCTC.

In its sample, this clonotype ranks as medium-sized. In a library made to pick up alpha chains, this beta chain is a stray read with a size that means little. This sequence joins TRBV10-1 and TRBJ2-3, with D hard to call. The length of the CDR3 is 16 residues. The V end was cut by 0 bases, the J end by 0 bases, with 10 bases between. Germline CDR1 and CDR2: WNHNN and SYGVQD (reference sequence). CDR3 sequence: CASSESMGQSTDTQYF. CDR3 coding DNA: TGCGCCAGCAGTGAGTCGATGGGCCAAAGCACAGATACGCAGTATTTT.

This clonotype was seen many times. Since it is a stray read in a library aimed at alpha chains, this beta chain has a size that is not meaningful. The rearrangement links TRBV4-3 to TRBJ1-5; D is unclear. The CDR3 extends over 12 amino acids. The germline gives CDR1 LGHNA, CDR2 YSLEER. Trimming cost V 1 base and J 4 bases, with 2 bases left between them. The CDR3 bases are TGCGCCAGCAGCCAAGGAAATCAGCCCCAGCATTTT. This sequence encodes CASSQGNQPQHF.

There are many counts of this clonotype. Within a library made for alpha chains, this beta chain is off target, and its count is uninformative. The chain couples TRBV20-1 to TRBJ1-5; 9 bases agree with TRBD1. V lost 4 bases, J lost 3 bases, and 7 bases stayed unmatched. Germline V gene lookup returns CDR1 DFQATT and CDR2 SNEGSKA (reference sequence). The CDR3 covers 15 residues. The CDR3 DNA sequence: TGCAGTGCTACGCCCGGACAGGGGCTCAATCAGCCCCAGCATTTT. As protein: CSATPGQGLNQPQHF.

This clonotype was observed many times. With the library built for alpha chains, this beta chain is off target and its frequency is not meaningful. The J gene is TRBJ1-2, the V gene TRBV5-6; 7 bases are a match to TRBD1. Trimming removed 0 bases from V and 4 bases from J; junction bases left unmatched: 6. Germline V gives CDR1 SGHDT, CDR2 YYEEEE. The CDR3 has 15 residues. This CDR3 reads CASSLAAGGIYGYTF. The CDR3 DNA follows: TGTGCCAGCAGCTTGGCGGCAGGGGGGATCTATGGCTACACCTTC.

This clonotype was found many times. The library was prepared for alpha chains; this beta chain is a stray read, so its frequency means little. CDR3 loop: CSATGDREGSPLHF. As DNA, the CDR3 is TGCAGTGCTACGGGGGACAGGGAAGGGTCACCCCTCCACTTT. The chain recombines TRBV20-1 with TRBJ1-6, with TRBD1 matching 9 bases. This CDR3 contains 14 residues. After removal of 4 bases from V and 10 bases from J, the junction contained 8 bases not matched to a gene. The germline CDR1 and CDR2 sequences are DFQATT and SNEGSKA (reference sequence).

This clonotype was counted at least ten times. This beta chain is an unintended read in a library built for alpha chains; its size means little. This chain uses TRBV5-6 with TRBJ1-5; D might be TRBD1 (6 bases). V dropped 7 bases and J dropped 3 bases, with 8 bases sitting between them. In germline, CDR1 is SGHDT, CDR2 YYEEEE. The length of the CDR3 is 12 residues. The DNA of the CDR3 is TGTGCCAGCCAGGGGAACAATCAGCCCCAGCATTTT. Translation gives CASQGNNQPQHF.

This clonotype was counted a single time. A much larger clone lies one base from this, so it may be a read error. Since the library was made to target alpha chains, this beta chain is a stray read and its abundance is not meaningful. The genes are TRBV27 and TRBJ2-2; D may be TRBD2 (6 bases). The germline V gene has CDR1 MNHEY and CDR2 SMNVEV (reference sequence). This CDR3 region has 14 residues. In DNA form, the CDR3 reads TGTGCCAGCAGTCTCACCGGCGTTACCGGGGGGCTGTTTTTT. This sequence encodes CASSLTGVTGGLFF.

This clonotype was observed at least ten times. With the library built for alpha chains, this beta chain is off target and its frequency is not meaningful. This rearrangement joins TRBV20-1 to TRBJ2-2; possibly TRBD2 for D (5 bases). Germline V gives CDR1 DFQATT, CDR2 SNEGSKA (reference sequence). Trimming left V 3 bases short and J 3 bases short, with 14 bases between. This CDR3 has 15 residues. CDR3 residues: CSASGEGQYTGELFF. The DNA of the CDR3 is TGCAGTGCTAGTGGCGAGGGCCAGTACACCGGGGAGCTGTTTTTT.